Listed below are T cell receptor beta chains from one sample, sequenced in a study of T cell responses to AZD1222 COVID-19 vaccine. Assay used: immunoSEQ multiplex PCR; TCRdb lists only in-frame clones, some missing. The sample lists 60,000 to 85,000 clones; 70% to 90% were seen once. Sample: peripheral blood, taken 28 days after the second dose of the MenACWY control vaccine. These receptors were taken from an adult who received the MenACWY meningococcal vaccine as a control. CDR3s include the opening cysteine and the closing phenylalanine or tryptophan. Fields, in order: V gene, CDR3 length, J gene, D gene, clone size, CDR3 protein, CDR3 DNA. A D gene is named only where the DNA matches it firmly. Clone size is stated in some rows and not others, as once, few, many or a class when expanded.

V: TRBV27; length: 15; J: TRBJ2-7; D: -; size: -; CDR3: CASSRGPGDAGEQYF; DNA: TGTGCCAGCAGTCGGGGGCCAGGGGACGCCGGCGAGCAGTACTTC
V: TRBV10-3; length: 14; J: TRBJ2-1; D: -; size: -; CDR3: CAISPGGEGNEQFF; DNA: TGTGCCATCAGTCCCGGGGGCGAGGGGAATGAGCAGTTCTTC
V: TRBV29-1; length: 13; J: TRBJ2-5; D: TRBD1; size: -; CDR3: CSVEEGGEETQYF; DNA: TGCAGCGTTGAAGAAGGGGGCGAGGAGACCCAGTACTTC
V: TRBV7-2; length: 15; J: TRBJ2-1; D: TRBD1; size: -; CDR3: CASSSATGGYNEQFF; DNA: TGTGCCAGCAGCTCAGCCACAGGGGGATACAATGAGCAGTTCTTC
V: TRBV7-8; length: 16; J: TRBJ2-2; D: TRBD2; size: -; CDR3: CASSLMLAGNTGELFF; DNA: TGTGCCAGCAGCTTAATGCTAGCGGGGAACACCGGGGAGCTGTTTTTT
V: TRBV7-2; length: 16; J: TRBJ1-3; D: TRBD1; size: -; CDR3: CASSPRRTGDGNTIYF; DNA: TGTGCCAGCAGCCCCCGAAGGACAGGAGACGGAAACACCATATATTTT
V: TRBV24-1; length: 16; J: TRBJ2-2; D: -; size: -; CDR3: CATSDLGGWGTGELFF; DNA: TGTGCCACCAGTGATTTGGGTGGTTGGGGCACCGGGGAGCTGTTTTTT
V: TRBV28; length: 13; J: TRBJ2-2; D: -; size: -; CDR3: CASSRQITGELFF; DNA: TGTGCCAGCAGTAGACAGATCACCGGGGAGCTGTTTTTT
V: TRBV7-9; length: 15; J: TRBJ2-7; D: -; size: -; CDR3: CASSLGQAGEREQYF; DNA: TGTGCCAGCAGCCTGGGACAGGCGGGGGAGCGAGAGCAGTACTTC
V: TRBV5-4; length: 14; J: TRBJ2-7; D: -; size: -; CDR3: CASSWDLYSYEQYF; DNA: TGTGCCAGCAGCTGGGACCTCTACTCCTACGAGCAGTACTTC
V: TRBV30; length: 11; J: TRBJ1-1; D: -; size: -; CDR3: CAWGDYTEAFF; DNA: TGTGCCTGGGGAGATTACACTGAAGCTTTCTTT
V: TRBV11-1; length: 12; J: TRBJ2-7; D: -; size: -; CDR3: CASGGLGYEQYF; DNA: TGTGCCAGCGGGGGATTGGGCTACGAGCAGTACTTC
V: TRBV30; length: 12; J: TRBJ1-4; D: -; size: few; CDR3: CAWSVIREKLFF; DNA: TGTGCCTGGAGTGTAATTCGCGAAAAACTGTTTTTT
V: TRBV12-5; length: 13; J: TRBJ1-1; D: -; size: -; CDR3: CASGRDIHSEAFF; DNA: TGTGCTAGTGGTAGAGACATTCACTCGGAAGCTTTCTTT
V: TRBV6-5; length: 14; J: TRBJ1-5; D: -; size: -; CDR3: CASSPAGETQPQHF; DNA: TGTGCCAGCAGTCCCGCAGGGGAGACTCAGCCCCAGCATTTT
V: TRBV7-2; length: 13; J: TRBJ1-1; D: -; size: -; CDR3: CASSAQKDTEAFF; DNA: TGTGCCAGCAGCGCCCAGAAGGACACTGAAGCTTTCTTT
V: TRBV18; length: 13; J: TRBJ2-7; D: TRBD2; size: -; CDR3: CASSVTSGYEQYF; DNA: TGTGCCAGCTCAGTCACTAGCGGCTACGAGCAGTACTTC
V: TRBV19; length: 16; J: TRBJ1-5; D: TRBD1; size: -; CDR3: CASAPGTALSNQPQHF; DNA: TGTGCCAGCGCACCTGGGACAGCCCTTAGCAATCAGCCCCAGCATTTT
V: TRBV7-8; length: 16; J: TRBJ2-2; D: -; size: -; CDR3: CASSATQGTNTGELFF; DNA: TGTGCCAGCAGCGCTACACAGGGTACGAACACCGGGGAGCTGTTTTTT
V: TRBV7-2; length: 16; J: TRBJ1-4; D: TRBD1; size: -; CDR3: CASSPEGAGNNEKLFF; DNA: TGTGCCAGCAGCCCAGAGGGGGCAGGCAATAATGAAAAACTGTTTTTT
V: TRBV6-4; length: 13; J: TRBJ1-1; D: -; size: -; CDR3: CASSYEENTEAFF; DNA: TGTGCCAGCAGTTACGAGGAGAACACTGAAGCTTTCTTT
V: TRBV5-1; length: 13; J: TRBJ1-1; D: -; size: -; CDR3: CASSQTGHTEAFF; DNA: TGCGCCAGCAGCCAGACAGGACACACTGAAGCTTTCTTT
V: TRBV4-2; length: 15; J: TRBJ1-2; D: TRBD1; size: -; CDR3: CASSQDEGAGYGYTF; DNA: TGTGCCAGCAGCCAAGATGAGGGGGCGGGTTATGGCTACACCTTC
V: TRBV6-5; length: 14; J: TRBJ2-7; D: TRBD2; size: -; CDR3: CASATIAGAQEQYF; DNA: TGTGCCAGCGCTACCATAGCGGGAGCACAGGAGCAGTACTTC
V: TRBV10-3; length: 12; J: TRBJ1-5; D: -; size: -; CDR3: CAIQDSNQPQHF; DNA: TGTGCCATACAGGATAGCAATCAGCCCCAGCATTTT
V: TRBV19; length: 15; J: TRBJ1-4; D: TRBD1; size: -; CDR3: CASSAAGTGVEKLFF; DNA: TGTGCCAGTAGTGCAGCCGGGACAGGGGTCGAAAAACTGTTTTTT
V: TRBV4-2; length: 15; J: TRBJ2-5; D: -; size: -; CDR3: CASSQGRGIQETQYF; DNA: TGTGCCAGCAGCCAAGGTCGCGGGATTCAGGAGACCCAGTACTTC
V: TRBV7-8; length: 15; J: TRBJ1-4; D: TRBD1; size: -; CDR3: CASSRGTVGNEKLFF; DNA: TGTGCCAGCAGCCGGGGGACAGTGGGGAATGAAAAACTGTTTTTT
V: TRBV29-1; length: 17; J: TRBJ2-7; D: TRBD2; size: -; CDR3: CSVSSRLAGGPLYEQYF; DNA: TGCAGCGTTTCCTCGAGGCTAGCGGGAGGGCCGCTTTACGAGCAGTACTTC
V: TRBV5-1; length: 16; J: TRBJ1-6; D: -; size: -; CDR3: CASSRSIFGENSPLHF; DNA: TGCGCCAGCAGCCGATCTATTTTCGGGGAGAATTCACCCCTCCACTTT
V: TRBV27; length: 14; J: TRBJ1-2; D: -; size: -; CDR3: CASSLWGRGDGYTF; DNA: TGTGCCAGCAGTTTATGGGGCAGGGGCGATGGCTACACCTTC
V: TRBV7-9; length: 14; J: TRBJ2-5; D: -; size: -; CDR3: CASSHHQGGKTQYF; DNA: TGTGCCAGCAGCCATCATCAGGGAGGCAAGACCCAGTACTTC
V: TRBV28; length: 18; J: TRBJ1-3; D: TRBD1; size: once; CDR3: CASSLYRQGKGSGNTIYF; DNA: TGTGCCAGCAGTTTATACCGACAGGGGAAAGGCTCTGGAAACACCATATATTTT
V: TRBV5-1; length: 15; J: TRBJ2-2; D: TRBD1; size: -; CDR3: CASSPQGAYTGELFF; DNA: TGCGCCAGCAGCCCACAGGGGGCTTACACCGGGGAGCTGTTTTTT
V: TRBV11-3; length: 19; J: TRBJ2-1; D: -; size: -; CDR3: CAPYDPTRLTSGRTNEQFF; DNA: TGTGCCCCATACGACCCTACACGATTGACTAGTGGGAGGACCAATGAGCAGTTCTTC
V: TRBV9; length: 16; J: TRBJ2-3; D: TRBD2; size: -; CDR3: CASSPTSAIRPDTQYF; DNA: TGTGCCAGCAGCCCGACTAGCGCGATACGACCAGATACGCAGTATTTT
V: TRBV19; length: 13; J: TRBJ2-1; D: TRBD2; size: -; CDR3: CASGTSGNNEQFF; DNA: TGTGCCAGCGGGACTAGCGGGAACAATGAGCAGTTCTTC
V: TRBV10-3; length: 12; J: TRBJ2-7; D: -; size: -; CDR3: CATAPQGHEQYF; DNA: TGTGCCACTGCCCCCCAGGGTCACGAGCAGTACTTC
V: TRBV24-1; length: 13; J: TRBJ1-2; D: TRBD1; size: -; CDR3: CATGGGQEDGYTF; DNA: TGTGCCACCGGCGGGGGACAGGAGGATGGCTACACCTTC